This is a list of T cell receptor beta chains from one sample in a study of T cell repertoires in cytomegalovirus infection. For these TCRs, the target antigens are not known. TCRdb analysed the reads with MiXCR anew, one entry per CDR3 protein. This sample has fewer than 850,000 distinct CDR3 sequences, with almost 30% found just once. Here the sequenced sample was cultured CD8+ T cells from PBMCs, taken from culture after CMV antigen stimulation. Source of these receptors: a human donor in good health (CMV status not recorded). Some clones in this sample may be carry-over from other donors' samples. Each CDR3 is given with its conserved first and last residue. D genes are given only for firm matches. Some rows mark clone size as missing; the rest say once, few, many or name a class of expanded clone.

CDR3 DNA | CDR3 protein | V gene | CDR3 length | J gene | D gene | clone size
TGCAGTGCTAGAGAAGTCGGGCGGGTTGAAGCTTTCTTT | CSAREVGRVEAFF | TRBV20-1 | 13 | TRBJ1-1 | - | few
TGTGCCAGCTCACCAGATACTAGCATACATGAGCAGTTCTTC | CASSPDTSIHEQFF | TRBV18 | 14 | TRBJ2-1 | - | -
TGTGCCAGCAGTTTCCAGACAGGGAATAATGAAAAACTGTTTTTT | CASSFQTGNNEKLFF | TRBV12-3/TRBV12-4 | 15 | TRBJ1-4 | TRBD1 | -
TGTGCCAGCAGCCAAGATGAACTAGCGGGGGGCCTTTCCTACAATGAGCAGTTCTTC | CASSQDELAGGLSYNEQFF | TRBV14 | 19 | TRBJ2-1 | TRBD2 | few
TGTGCCAGCAGCTTAAGTGCTCTAGCATGGAAGCGGGGGGTTTTCACAGATACGCAGTATTTT | CASSLSALAWKRGVFTDTQYF | TRBV7-2 | 21 | TRBJ2-3 | TRBD2 | many
TGTGCCAGCAGCCCAGCGACTAGCGGGGGCGCATACAATGAGCAGTTCTTC | CASSPATSGGAYNEQFF | TRBV7-8 | 17 | TRBJ2-1 | TRBD2 | many
TGTGCCAGCAGTTTAGCCTGGGGGCTGGGGGTTTACAATGAGCAGTTCTTC | CASSLAWGLGVYNEQFF | TRBV27 | 17 | TRBJ2-1 | - | -
TGTGCCAGCAGCCCTCAGAAGAATACGCAGTATTTT | CASSPQKNTQYF | TRBV6-6 | 12 | TRBJ2-3 | - | few
TGTGCCAGCAGCCATTCGACACACCAACGGGACTATGGCTACACCTTC | CASSHSTHQRDYGYTF | TRBV12-3/TRBV12-4 | 16 | TRBJ1-2 | - | -
TGTGCCAGCAGCTTAATTGTCTACGAGCAGTACTTC | CASSLIVYEQYF | TRBV5-8 | 12 | TRBJ2-7 | - | -
TGTGCCAGCAGCTTAACTAGCGGGGCCTACTACAATGAGCAGTTCTTC | CASSLTSGAYYNEQFF | TRBV7-2 | 16 | TRBJ2-1 | TRBD2 | many
TGTGCCAGCAGTTTCATTGGACCAAACACAGATACGCAGTATTTT | CASSFIGPNTDTQYF | TRBV6-2/TRBV6-3 | 15 | TRBJ2-3 | - | -
TGTGCCAGCAGCCCTAAGGAGGGGTCACCCCTCCACTTT | CASSPKEGSPLHF | TRBV9 | 13 | TRBJ1-6 | - | -
TGTGCCAGTAGTGCTGGTGACGAAGTGGCCGGCTACACCTTC | CASSAGDEVAGYTF | TRBV19 | 14 | TRBJ1-2 | - | -
TGCAGTGCTAGAGATTATACCGGGGTGAACACTGAAGCTTTCTTT | CSARDYTGVNTEAFF | TRBV20-1 | 15 | TRBJ1-1 | - | many
TGTGCCAGCAGCTTAGGGGGACCAGGTGGCTCCTACAATGAGCAGTTCTTC | CASSLGGPGGSYNEQFF | TRBV7-6 | 17 | TRBJ2-1 | - | many
TGTGCCAGCAGCCCGGGGGTCGGACAGAGGGGGAACACTGAAGCTTTCTTT | CASSPGVGQRGNTEAFF | TRBV7-9 | 17 | TRBJ1-1 | - | few
TGTGCCACCAGCAGCGTTCGTGAGAGCTCCTACAATGAGCAGTTCTTC | CATSSVRESSYNEQFF | TRBV15 | 16 | TRBJ2-1 | - | -
TGTGCCAGCAGTTACGGGACAGAGTCCACTGAAGCTTTCTTT | CASSYGTESTEAFF | TRBV6-8 | 14 | TRBJ1-1 | TRBD1 | -
TGTGCCAGCAGCTTAGTTATGGACCCCGGGGAGCTGTTTTTT | CASSLVMDPGELFF | TRBV7-9 | 14 | TRBJ2-2 | - | -
TGTGCCAGCAGTTACTCTTTGGCAGGGGAATCTGGAAACACCATATATTTT | CASSYSLAGESGNTIYF | TRBV6-6 | 17 | TRBJ1-3 | - | -
TGTGCCAGCAGTTACTCTTTCAATAAAGGGAGAGTGGGAAATCAGCCCCAGCATTTT | CASSYSFNKGRVGNQPQHF | TRBV6-2/TRBV6-3 | 19 | TRBJ1-5 | - | few
TGCAGTGCAAGACTAGCGGGGTCCTACAATGAGCAGTTCTTC | CSARLAGSYNEQFF | TRBV20-1 | 14 | TRBJ2-1 | TRBD2 | many
TGCAGTGCTAGAGGACAGGAGTCTAACTATGGCTACACCTTC | CSARGQESNYGYTF | TRBV20-1 | 14 | TRBJ1-2 | - | few
TGTGCCATATGGGACACACGGACCTCTGGGGCCAACGTCCTGACTTTC | CAIWDTRTSGANVLTF | TRBV7-9 | 16 | TRBJ2-6 | - | few
TGTGCCAGCAGCTTAGTTGCAGGGGGCGAGGCCAATGAGCAGTTCTTC | CASSLVAGGEANEQFF | TRBV7-6 | 16 | TRBJ2-1 | TRBD1 | many
TGTGCCAGCAGGCAGGGGCCCCGGCTGGGTTTCTTT | CASRQGPRLGFF | TRBV12-3/TRBV12-4 | 12 | TRBJ1-1 | - | -
TGTGCCAGTACAACCGCCGGGACAGCGAACACTGAAGCTTTCTTT | CASTTAGTANTEAFF | TRBV19 | 15 | TRBJ1-1 | TRBD1 | -
TGTGCCAGCAGCTTAAGCCCTGGTGTGGGTCGGGGCTACACCTTC | CASSLSPGVGRGYTF | TRBV7-2 | 15 | TRBJ1-2 | - | many
TGTGCCAGCAGTTTAGGGACAGGGCTAGCTACCTCCTACAATGAGCAGTTCTTC | CASSLGTGLATSYNEQFF | TRBV12-3/TRBV12-4 | 18 | TRBJ2-1 | TRBD1 | -
TGTGCCAGCAGGATCGGGACAGGGGTGGCCGGGGAGCTGTTTTTT | CASRIGTGVAGELFF | TRBV12-3/TRBV12-4 | 15 | TRBJ2-2 | TRBD1 | -
TGCAGCGTGTGGGACTCGGCCATGGGGGAGACCCAGTACTTC | CSVWDSAMGETQYF | TRBV29-1 | 14 | TRBJ2-5 | - | -
TGTGCCAGCAGCTTGGTGTGGACAGGGGATGAAAAACTGTTTTTT | CASSLVWTGDEKLFF | TRBV5-6 | 15 | TRBJ1-4 | TRBD1 | -
TGTGCCAGCAGCGCAGAGACTAGCGGGGGGGCTGAGACCCAGTACTTC | CASSAETSGGAETQYF | TRBV7-9 | 16 | TRBJ2-5 | TRBD2 | many
TGTGCCAGCAGAACAACAGGGCGCTGGGACACTGAAGCTTTCTTT | CASRTTGRWDTEAFF | TRBV12-3/TRBV12-4 | 15 | TRBJ1-1 | - | few
TGTGCCAGCAGTTTGTCCATCTCTGGAAACACCATATATTTT | CASSLSISGNTIYF | TRBV27 | 14 | TRBJ1-3 | - | -
TGTGCCATCAGTGAGTCCGCACCAATGAGCGTTATGGAGCAGTACTTC | CAISESAPMSVMEQYF | TRBV10-3 | 16 | TRBJ2-7 | - | few
TGTGCCAGCAGCCAAGATCTGGCAGGGTGGGGCACCGGGGAGCTGTTTTTT | CASSQDLAGWGTGELFF | TRBV3-1 | 17 | TRBJ2-2 | - | -
TGTGCCAGCAGGGGACAGGGAGAGGCCAAAAACATTCAGTACTTC | CASRGQGEAKNIQYF | TRBV6-6 | 15 | TRBJ2-4 | TRBD1 | few
TGTGCCAGCAGTTTCCTAGCGGGTCACAAGGATGAGCAGTTCTTC | CASSFLAGHKDEQFF | TRBV6-2/TRBV6-3 | 15 | TRBJ2-1 | TRBD2 | many
TGTGCCAGCAGTTTCACGGTTCGCACCGGGGAGCTGTTTTTT | CASSFTVRTGELFF | TRBV27 | 14 | TRBJ2-2 | - | once
TGCGCCAGCAGGCCGAATAGCGGGGCGAGCTCCTACAATGAGCAGTTCTTC | CASRPNSGASSYNEQFF | TRBV5-1 | 17 | TRBJ2-1 | TRBD2 | few
TGTGCCAGCAGCTTAGTACCAGAGAGTGGGGTGGGTAATGAAAAACTGTTTTTT | CASSLVPESGVGNEKLFF | TRBV7-8 | 18 | TRBJ1-4 | - | many
TGCGCCAGCAGCCCACGACCCCAACCGATCAATGAGCAGTTCTTC | CASSPRPQPINEQFF | TRBV5-1 | 15 | TRBJ2-1 | - | few
TGTGCCATCAGTGAGGAAGAGGGGGCCACTGAAGCTTTCTTT | CAISEEEGATEAFF | TRBV10-3 | 14 | TRBJ1-1 | TRBD1 | -
TGTGCCAGCAGCTTAGGGCAGGGGTACGACAATGAGCAGTTCTTC | CASSLGQGYDNEQFF | TRBV7-3 | 15 | TRBJ2-1 | - | -
TGTGCCAGCAGTGAAGCCGTTCCTAGCGGAGGCAATGAGCAGTTCTTC | CASSEAVPSGGNEQFF | TRBV6-1 | 16 | TRBJ2-1 | TRBD2 | -
TGTGCCAGCAGTTACTCCGACCGAGGCGAGCTGTTTTTT | CASSYSDRGELFF | TRBV6-5 | 13 | TRBJ2-2 | - | -
TGTGCCAGCAGCTTGTTCGGGAAAAGCTCCTACAATGAGCAGTTCTTC | CASSLFGKSSYNEQFF | TRBV5-5 | 16 | TRBJ2-1 | - | few
TGCAGTGCTAGAGATCAAGGGGGGGTAGAGACCCAGTACTTC | CSARDQGGVETQYF | TRBV20-1 | 14 | TRBJ2-5 | - | once
TGTGCCAGCAGTTACGTCCTCACCGGGGAGCTGTTTTTT | CASSYVLTGELFF | TRBV6-2/TRBV6-3 | 13 | TRBJ2-2 | - | few
TGCGCCAGCAGCGGGAGTGGGCTCCGCACAGATACGCAGTATTTT | CASSGSGLRTDTQYF | TRBV5-1 | 15 | TRBJ2-3 | - | many